Listed below are T cell receptor beta chains from one sample, sequenced in a study of T cell responses to AZD1222 COVID-19 vaccine. Sequenced by immunoSEQ multiplex PCR; TCRdb stores in-frame clones only, minus some. This table has some 120,000 clones, about 80% appearing once. Sample: peripheral blood, taken on day 0 of AZD1222 vaccination. The origin of the receptors is an adult in good health. Each CDR3 is given with its conserved first and last residue. Fields, in order: clone size, V gene, J gene, D gene, CDR3 DNA, CDR3 protein. D genes are given only for firm matches. The listing skips clone size in some rows; elsewhere it reads once, few, many or a size class.

size: -; V: TRBV5-1; J: TRBJ2-4; D: -; DNA: TGCGCCAGCAGTTTTAGGTTAACGGCATCGGGGGCCAAAAACATTCAGTACTTC; CDR3: CASSFRLTASGAKNIQYF
size: -; V: TRBV7-9; J: TRBJ2-7; D: -; DNA: TGTGCCAGCAGCCCGAGGACCCTGGGCGAGCAGTACTTC; CDR3: CASSPRTLGEQYF
size: -; V: TRBV28; J: TRBJ1-2; D: -; DNA: TGTGCCAGCAGTCTGGGTAGGGGCTACACCTTC; CDR3: CASSLGRGYTF
size: once; V: TRBV6-6; J: TRBJ1-6; D: TRBD1; DNA: TGTGCCAGCACCCCTACAGGGGGCGAGTATTCACCCCTCCACTTT; CDR3: CASTPTGGEYSPLHF
size: -; V: TRBV4-1; J: TRBJ1-5; D: -; DNA: TGCGCCAGCAGCCAAGACGACTCGGCAGTGGGGCAGCCCCAGCATTTT; CDR3: CASSQDDSAVGQPQHF
size: -; V: TRBV3-1/TRBV3-2; J: TRBJ2-5; D: -; DNA: TGTGCCAGCAGCCGGTACCAAGAGACCCAGTACTTC; CDR3: CASSRYQETQYF
size: -; V: TRBV28; J: TRBJ1-4; D: TRBD1; DNA: TGTGCCAGCAGTCGCGGGACAGGGGGGGAAAAACTGTTTTTT; CDR3: CASSRGTGGEKLFF
size: few; V: TRBV3-1/TRBV3-2; J: TRBJ1-3; D: TRBD1; DNA: TGTGCCAGCAGTCGTAGCAGGGGGCTTGGAAACACCATATATTTT; CDR3: CASSRSRGLGNTIYF
size: -; V: TRBV5-4; J: TRBJ1-3; D: -; DNA: TGTGCCAGCAGCTTGTCAGGGAACTCTGGAAACACCATATATTTT; CDR3: CASSLSGNSGNTIYF
size: -; V: TRBV18; J: TRBJ1-4; D: -; DNA: TGTGCCAGCTCACCAATGGGGAGGGAAAAACTGTTTTTT; CDR3: CASSPMGREKLFF
size: -; V: TRBV4-2; J: TRBJ2-2; D: -; DNA: TGTGCCAGCAGCCTGGGAGGACTCGCGGGCACCGGGGAGCTGTTTTTT; CDR3: CASSLGGLAGTGELFF
size: -; V: TRBV4-1; J: TRBJ2-3; D: TRBD1; DNA: TGCGCCAGCAGCCAGGAGACAGGGTTGGCAGATACGCAGTATTTT; CDR3: CASSQETGLADTQYF
size: few; V: TRBV6-5; J: TRBJ2-1; D: -; DNA: TGTGCCAGCAGTCAGACGGGCGGCTACAATGAGCAGTTCTTC; CDR3: CASSQTGGYNEQFF
size: -; V: TRBV4-1; J: TRBJ1-2; D: -; DNA: TGCGCCAGCAGCCAACAAAGGGGGAAAGGACGGATCTCTAACTATGGCTACACCTTC; CDR3: CASSQQRGKGRISNYGYTF
size: -; V: TRBV6-1; J: TRBJ2-2; D: -; DNA: TGTGCCAGCAGTGAAGTAACTACTTCGCGAGTCGGGGAGCTGTTTTTT; CDR3: CASSEVTTSRVGELFF
size: -; V: TRBV19; J: TRBJ1-5; D: -; DNA: TGTGCCAGTAGTATTTTAAACATAGGTTCTCAGCCCCAGCATTTT; CDR3: CASSILNIGSQPQHF
size: many; V: TRBV30; J: TRBJ2-7; D: TRBD1; DNA: TGTGCCTGGAGTGTATCAGGGGGCGGTTACGAGCAGTACTTC; CDR3: CAWSVSGGGYEQYF
size: -; V: TRBV5-5; J: TRBJ1-5; D: -; DNA: TGTGCCAGCAGCTCAAGGGGCGCTAATAGCAATCAGCCCCAGCATTTT; CDR3: CASSSRGANSNQPQHF
size: -; V: TRBV28; J: TRBJ1-5; D: -; DNA: TGTGCCAGCAGTTTACCGTCGGTGGGTCAGCCCCAGCATTTT; CDR3: CASSLPSVGQPQHF
size: -; V: TRBV5-1; J: TRBJ1-1; D: -; DNA: TGCGCCAGCAGCCCCAGGGAAGGGGGAAACACTGAAGCTTTCTTT; CDR3: CASSPREGGNTEAFF
size: few; V: TRBV5-1; J: TRBJ2-3; D: -; DNA: TGCGCCAGCAGCTTTACAGATACGCAGTATTTT; CDR3: CASSFTDTQYF
size: -; V: TRBV2; J: TRBJ1-2; D: -; DNA: TGTGCCAGCAGTGAACAGGGGACTAACTATGGCTACACCTTC; CDR3: CASSEQGTNYGYTF
size: -; V: TRBV3-1/TRBV3-2; J: TRBJ2-1; D: -; DNA: TGTGCCAGCAGCCCGCAAATGGGCCTCCTCAGGGATGAGCAGTTCTTC; CDR3: CASSPQMGLLRDEQFF
size: once; V: TRBV5-1; J: TRBJ2-3; D: -; DNA: TGCGCCAGCAGCTTGGGGCCGCAGGGGGGAAACACAGATACGCAGTATTTT; CDR3: CASSLGPQGGNTDTQYF
size: -; V: TRBV5-5; J: TRBJ1-4; D: -; DNA: TGTGCCAGCAGCTTGAGCGGGTGGTTAGCGGCTAATGAAAAACTGTTTTTT; CDR3: CASSLSGWLAANEKLFF
size: -; V: TRBV24-1; J: TRBJ2-7; D: -; DNA: TGTGCCACCTCCTCTGAGGGGTCTACCTACGAGCAGTACTTC; CDR3: CATSSEGSTYEQYF
size: -; V: TRBV29-1; J: TRBJ2-3; D: -; DNA: TGCAGCGTTGCTGGTGGGCCCCCTTTT; CDR3: CSVAGGPPF
size: -; V: TRBV7-9; J: TRBJ1-2; D: TRBD1; DNA: TGTGCCAGCAGCCCCCGGGACAGCAGCTATGGCTACACCTTC; CDR3: CASSPRDSSYGYTF
size: -; V: TRBV3-1/TRBV3-2; J: TRBJ2-1; D: -; DNA: TGTGCCAGCAGCCAAGTCGGCGGGGGCCCCTACAATGAGCAGTTCTTC; CDR3: CASSQVGGGPYNEQFF
size: -; V: TRBV6-5; J: TRBJ2-7; D: TRBD2; DNA: TGTGCCAGCAGTCCAACTTTAGCGGGAGTTCTCGAGCAGTACTTC; CDR3: CASSPTLAGVLEQYF
size: -; V: TRBV6-1; J: TRBJ2-5; D: -; DNA: TGTGCCAGCAGTGAAGGGCGGTTTCAAGAGACCCAGTACTTC; CDR3: CASSEGRFQETQYF
size: -; V: TRBV12-3/TRBV12-4; J: TRBJ2-2; D: -; DNA: TGTGCCAGCAGTTTAAACACCGGGGAGCTGTTTTTT; CDR3: CASSLNTGELFF
size: -; V: TRBV21-1; J: TRBJ1-2; D: -; DNA: TGTGCCAGCGCAATTACAGGGATCTATGGCTACACCTTC; CDR3: CASAITGIYGYTF
size: once; V: TRBV28; J: TRBJ1-5; D: -; DNA: TGTGCCAGCAGTTCGACCCGGGAGCCCCAGCATTTT; CDR3: CASSSTREPQHF
size: -; V: TRBV7-6; J: TRBJ1-1; D: TRBD1; DNA: TGTGCCAGCAGCGAGGGACAGGGAGGGCGCACTGAAGCTTTCTTT; CDR3: CASSEGQGGRTEAFF
size: few; V: TRBV7-9; J: TRBJ2-7; D: -; DNA: TGTGCCAGCAGCTTGGGGGTAGAGGCATACGAGCAGTACTTC; CDR3: CASSLGVEAYEQYF
size: -; V: TRBV4-2; J: TRBJ2-3; D: -; DNA: TGTGCCAGCAGCCAAGACCCCGGGCGGGATACGCAGTATTTT; CDR3: CASSQDPGRDTQYF
size: once; V: TRBV29-1; J: TRBJ1-3; D: -; DNA: TGCAGCGTTGATGAGGGTAGCTCTGGAAACACCATATATTTT; CDR3: CSVDEGSSGNTIYF
size: -; V: TRBV6-5; J: TRBJ1-2; D: -; DNA: TGTGCCAGCAGACGAGGGACGGGCAACTATGGCTACACCTTC; CDR3: CASRRGTGNYGYTF
size: few; V: TRBV7-9; J: TRBJ2-3; D: -; DNA: TGTGCCAGCAGCCCTCTGAGGGGAAGCACAGATACGCAGTATTTT; CDR3: CASSPLRGSTDTQYF
size: -; V: TRBV7-9; J: TRBJ2-2; D: TRBD2; DNA: TGTGCCAGCAGGCCTAGCGGGAGGGCAAACGGGGAGCTGTTTTTT; CDR3: CASRPSGRANGELFF
size: -; V: TRBV11-2; J: TRBJ2-7; D: -; DNA: TGTGCCAGCAGCTTGGTACGGGGGGCAACCTACGAGCAGTACTTC; CDR3: CASSLVRGATYEQYF
size: -; V: TRBV28; J: TRBJ2-2; D: -; DNA: TGTGCCAGCACGGATTTGAACACCGGGGAGCTGTTTTTT; CDR3: CASTDLNTGELFF
size: -; V: TRBV6-2/TRBV6-3; J: TRBJ2-7; D: -; DNA: TGTGCCAGCAGTTTTTCGGTCTACGAGCAGTACTTC; CDR3: CASSFSVYEQYF
size: -; V: TRBV7-2; J: TRBJ2-1; D: -; DNA: TGTGCCAGCAGCCGAATCTCGGTTCATGAGCAGTTCTTC; CDR3: CASSRISVHEQFF
size: -; V: TRBV5-1; J: TRBJ2-2; D: -; DNA: TGCGCCAGCAGCTTCGGGCAGGGCGCGAACACCGGGGAGCTGTTTTTT; CDR3: CASSFGQGANTGELFF
size: -; V: TRBV5-4; J: TRBJ2-3; D: -; DNA: TGTGCCAGCAGCTTTTCACGGATTAGCACAGATACGCAGTATTTT; CDR3: CASSFSRISTDTQYF
size: -; V: TRBV28; J: TRBJ2-1; D: -; DNA: TGTGCCAGCAGTCCCAGACAGGCATCCTACAATGAGCAGTTCTTC; CDR3: CASSPRQASYNEQFF
size: -; V: TRBV28; J: TRBJ2-5; D: -; DNA: TGTGCCAGCAGTTTAATGGGAGAGACCCAGTACTTC; CDR3: CASSLMGETQYF
size: once; V: TRBV5-1; J: TRBJ2-2; D: -; DNA: TGCGCCAGCAGCTCCGACGGGAGTTATACCGGGGAGCTGTTTTTT; CDR3: CASSSDGSYTGELFF
size: -; V: TRBV7-2; J: TRBJ1-4; D: -; DNA: TGTGCCAGCAGCTTTCGTCCCTCAACTAATGAAAAACTGTTTTTT; CDR3: CASSFRPSTNEKLFF
size: -; V: TRBV4-2; J: TRBJ1-5; D: -; DNA: TGTGCCAGCAGCCAAGATCAACAGTTGAATCAGCCCCAGCATTTT; CDR3: CASSQDQQLNQPQHF
size: once; V: TRBV7-3; J: TRBJ2-1; D: TRBD2; DNA: TGTGCCAGCAGCCGCACTAGCGGGAGTTCCTACAATGAGCAGTTCTTC; CDR3: CASSRTSGSSYNEQFF
size: -; V: TRBV4-2; J: TRBJ2-4; D: -; DNA: TGTGCCAGCAGCCTCGAACAAATCAAAAACATTCAGTACTTC; CDR3: CASSLEQIKNIQYF